This T cell receptor (beta chain) emerged from a study of CD8 T cells in ankylosing spondylitis. Trimming took 2 bases from V and 0 from J; bases not matched to a gene: 4. The germline gives CDR1 SGHTA, CDR2 FQGNSA. The CDR3 totals 16 residues. General observations from the study: Clones tied to disease were said to be significantly enriched in matched ankylosing spondylitis synovial fluid. Relatively rare in peripheral blood, disease-linked clones were also CD8+.

TCRdb ran MiXCR on the 5' RACE reads and lists one entry per CDR3 protein. Among hundreds of thousands of distinct CDR3 sequences listed, about 10% were seen once. A word on this clonotype: Antigen specificity is unknown.

The sample comprised blood, either unsorted or a sorted T cell fraction (not recorded which). The sequence derives from a male donor with ankylosing spondylitis or in good health (not recorded which). J is TRBJ1-1 and V is TRBV7-2; TRBD1 agrees at 9 bases. This CDR3 reads CASSLRTGDVNTEAFF. The CDR3 DNA reads as TGTGCCAGCAGCTTAAGGACAGGGGATGTGAACACTGAAGCTTTCTTT.